The present entry profiles one T cell receptor beta chain with its context. Its antigen is unknown. 60 Vbeta and 13 Jbeta primers were used in PCR. TCRdb's table, derived via immunoSEQ multiplex PCR, lists solely in-frame clones and lacks some. Found here are about 170,000 clones, roughly 81% of them singletons; the top ten hold approximately 2.5%. This specimen belongs to a study of cytomegalovirus exposure and HLA in healthy donors. Study results and caveats: In a later analysis, specific HLA alleles were associated with 15,000 or so TCR beta sequences at a 0.05 false discovery rate.

Trimming shortened V by 3 bases and J by 2 bases, and 10 bases separated the two germline ends. The CDR3 is 15 amino acids. Germline CDR1 is MNHNY and CDR2 is SVGAGI (reference sequence). The sequencing sample was made of PBMCs. The sequence was collected from a man aged 25-45 years in good health and CMV-seropositive. This chain links TRBV6-6 with TRBJ1-4; D gene uncertain. CDR3 amino acids: CASSYLSRTNEKLFF. DNA of the CDR3: TGTGCCAGCAGTTATCTAAGTCGGACTAATGAAAAACTGTTTTTT.